Sequencing of this TCR beta chain was carried out in a study of molecular identifiers for immune sequencing clone quantification. Study-level findings and limits: Clones of above 20 RNA copies carried over 99% of effector molecules; in naive cells they carried under 1%.

This CDR3 region has 16 residues. After removal of 4 bases from V and 4 bases from J, the junction contained 9 bases not matched to a gene. The V gene's germline CDR1 is MDHEN and CDR2 SYDVKM. In its sample, this clonotype was seen a few times. Its specificity is not known. From the PCR reads, TCRdb called clonotypes with MiXCR, one entry per CDR3 protein. Of roughly 630,000 distinct CDR3 sequences listed, roughly 23% are singletons. The chain carries TRBV28 and TRBJ2-2; TRBD1 aligns across 7 bases. The sample was naive CD8+ T cells from blood, with Jurkat cell RNA spiked in. Described subset: FACS-sorted CD8+CD4-CCR7+CD45RA+ naive T cells. The sequence came from a human donor in good health. Some libraries in this study had Jurkat cell RNA spiked in. The CDR3 DNA sequence: TGTGCCAGCAGTTCGCTCGGGACAGACCTCACCGGGGAGCTGTTTTTT. It specifies CASSSLGTDLTGELFF.